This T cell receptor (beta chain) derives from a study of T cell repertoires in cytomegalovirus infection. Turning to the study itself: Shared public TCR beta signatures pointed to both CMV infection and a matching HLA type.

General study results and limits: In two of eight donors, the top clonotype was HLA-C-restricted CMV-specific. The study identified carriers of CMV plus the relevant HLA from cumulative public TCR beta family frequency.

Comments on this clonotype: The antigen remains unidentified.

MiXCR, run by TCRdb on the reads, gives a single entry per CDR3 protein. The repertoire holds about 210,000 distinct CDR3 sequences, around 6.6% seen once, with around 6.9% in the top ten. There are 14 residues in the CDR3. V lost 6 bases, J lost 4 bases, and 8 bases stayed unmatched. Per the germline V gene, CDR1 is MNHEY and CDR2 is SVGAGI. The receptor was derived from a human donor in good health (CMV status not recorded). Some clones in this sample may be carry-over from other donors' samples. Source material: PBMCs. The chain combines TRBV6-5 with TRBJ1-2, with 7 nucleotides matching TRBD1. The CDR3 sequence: CASRDRIALYGYTF. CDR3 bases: TGTGCCAGCAGGGACAGGATAGCCCTCTATGGCTACACCTTC.